One sample yielded the 29 T cell receptor beta chains listed below, sequenced in a study of Ad26.COV2.S vaccination and SARS-CoV-2 variants. Some clones are missing from TCRdb's copy, which holds only in-frame ones; the method was immunoSEQ multiplex PCR. The sample includes 300,000 to 350,000 clones, around 88% of them seen just once. This sample's treatment: roughly 20 received Ad26.COV2.S at low or high dose, single or two shots; about 5 received placebo; per-sample allocation not given. Vaccine and placebo recipients were sampled on day 63 after the first injection. This specimen consisted of peripheral blood, obtained in a trial of Ad26.COV2.S vaccine versus placebo. Receptors originate from a person aged 18 to 65 who received the Ad26.COV2.S COVID-19 vaccine or a placebo.

The chain recombines TRBV6-5 with TRBJ2-7, with TRBD2 matching over 12 bases. This CDR3 contains 15 residues. With 6 bases clipped from V and 4 bases from J, the junction kept 7 bases outside the gene matches. Germline CDR1 reads MNHEY; CDR2 reads SVGAGI. CDR3 nucleotides: TGTGCCAGCAGGAAGGAGACTAGCGGGAGTTACGAGCAGTACTTC. It is translated as CASRKETSGSYEQYF.

This clone has only a few counts. This sequence joins TRBV7-2 and TRBJ2-1; 8 bases are a match to TRBD2. The germline V gene has CDR1 SGHTA and CDR2 FQGNSA. V trimming: 5 bases; J trimming: 7 bases; junction bases outside the gene matches: 13. The CDR3 has 16 residues. The CDR3, as DNA: TGTGCCAGCAGCCGGACCTCGGCGGGAGGTTTGAATGAGCAGTTCTTC. Its translation is CASSRTSAGGLNEQFF.

The chain links TRBV18 to TRBJ2-7; 9 bases fit TRBD1. The germline V gene has CDR1 KGHSH and CDR2 LQKENI. There are 14 residues in the CDR3. V lost 5 bases, J lost 7 bases, and 9 bases stayed unmatched. DNA of the CDR3: TGTGCCAGCTCAAGGGACAGGGCCGCTAGGGAGCAGTACTTC. As protein: CASSRDRAAREQYF. The full variable domain, in which reference TRBV18 and TRBJ2-7 provide the parts outside the CDR3, is NAGVMQNPRHLVRRRGQEARLRCSPMKGHSHVYWYRQLPEEGLKFMVYLQKENIIDESGMPKERFSAEFPKEGPSILRIQQVVRGDSAAYFCASSRDRAAREQYFGPGTRLTVT.

The chain recombines TRBV28 with TRBJ1-3, with D hard to call. Trimming removed 5 bases at V and 0 bases at J, with 14 bases between. Germline values: CDR1 MDHEN, CDR2 SYDVKM. CDR3 size: 16 residues. The CDR3: CASSAIVTLSGNTIYF. The DNA for the CDR3 is TGTGCCAGCAGTGCAATAGTCACTCTCTCTGGAAACACCATATATTTT.

This clone has only one observation. The genes are TRBV30 and TRBJ2-7, with D maybe TRBD2 (7 bases). This CDR3 is 14 amino acids long. With 0 bases removed from V and 2 bases from J, the gap between germline ends came to 11 bases. Per germline, CDR1 GTSNPN and CDR2 SVGIG (reference sequence). CDR3 in amino acids: CAWSVVGGAYEQYF. CDR3 sequence (DNA): TGTGCCTGGAGTGTGGTAGGGGGGGCCTACGAGCAGTACTTC.

This clone was picked up one time. V is TRBV5-1 and J is TRBJ2-4; either TRBD1 or TRBD2 may supply D (5 bases each). This CDR3 is 15 amino acids long. Germline values: CDR1 SGHRS, CDR2 YFSETQ. Trimming removed 0 bases at V and 8 bases at J, with 15 bases between. CDR3 amino acids: CASSLAGRQGDIQYF. The CDR3 region has the DNA TGCGCCAGCAGCTTGGCCGGGCGGCAGGGAGACATTCAGTACTTC.

J is TRBJ1-2 and V is TRBV6-5, with a tentative D call TRBD1 (5 bases). The CDR3 sequence is 13 residues long. Trimming shortened V by 7 bases and J by 6 bases, and 15 bases separated the two germline ends. The germline V gene encodes CDR1 MNHEY and CDR2 SVGAGI. CDR3 coding DNA: TGTGCCAGCACCCCTGCAGGGCAGGATGGCTACACCTTC. Translation: CASTPAGQDGYTF.

The chain has TRBV5-1 and TRBJ2-4; the D is unclear. Trimming removed 0 bases from V and 7 bases from J, with 14 bases in between. This CDR3 contains 15 residues. The germline V gene has CDR1 SGHRS and CDR2 YFSETQ. This CDR3 is CASSLGGNKVNIQYF. DNA for the CDR3: TGCGCCAGCAGCTTGGGGGGAAACAAAGTCAACATTCAGTACTTC.

CDR3 loop: CASSVDQTTGNLHF. The DNA for the CDR3 is TGTGCCAGCAGCGTAGATCAAACGACAGGGAATCTCCATTTT. The rearrangement uses TRBV9 and TRBJ1-5; 7 bases are a match to TRBD1. The CDR3 runs to 14 residues. Germline V CDR1 and CDR2: SGDLS, YYNGEE. The V gene end was trimmed by 0 bases and the J gene end by 16 bases; junction bases not matched to a gene: 13.

V and J are TRBV12-1 and TRBJ2-7. TRBV12-1 is classified as a pseudogene. This CDR3 has 13 amino acids. CDR3: CASSFGLSYEQYF. DNA for the CDR3: TGTGCCAGCAGCTTTGGGCTATCCTACGAGCAGTACTTC.

CDR3 amino acids: CASSFPAGGPTDTQYF. The CDR3 DNA is TGTGCCAGCAGTTTCCCAGCGGGGGGGCCAACAGATACGCAGTATTTT. The chain recombines TRBV27 with TRBJ2-3, with TRBD2 matching 10 bases. CDR3 size: 16 residues. V was clipped by 3 bases and J by 3 bases; unmatched bases: 6. CDR1 MNHEY and CDR2 SMNVEV come from the germline V gene (reference sequence).

The rearrangement uses TRBV5-1 and TRBJ2-7; weak D call: TRBD1 (8 bases). The V gene lost 2 bases and the J gene lost 3 bases, with 12 bases spanning the gap. Germline CDR1 and CDR2: SGHRS and YFSETQ. This CDR3 contains 14 residues. CDR3 sequence: CASSLTGGDYEQYF. For the CDR3, the DNA is TGCGCCAGCAGCTTAACAGGGGGGGACTACGAGCAGTACTTC. Full variable domain (missing parts from reference TRBV5-1 and TRBJ2-7): KAGVTQTPRYLIKTRGQQVTLSCSPISGHRSVSWYQQTPGQGLQFLFEYFSETQRNKGNFPGRFSGRQFSNSRSEMNVSTLELGDSALYLCASSLTGGDYEQYFGPGTRLTVT.

The V gene is TRBV7-2, the J gene TRBJ1-5; D not certain. Germline-derived CDR1 and CDR2 are SGHTA and FQGNSA. The CDR3 is 16 amino acids. Trimming removed 2 bases from V and 3 bases from J, with 14 bases in between. CDR3 coding DNA: TGTGCCAGCAGCTTAAACTATTGGTCAGACAATCAGCCCCAGCATTTT. Amino acids: CASSLNYWSDNQPQHF.

The gene calls are TRBV5-1 and TRBJ1-4, with TRBD1 matching over 9 bases. The V segment lost 3 bases and the J segment 8 bases; nucleotides outside the gene matches: 11. Germline V gene lookup returns CDR1 SGHRS and CDR2 YFSETQ. This CDR3 has 16 amino acids. Here the CDR3 reads CASSYTGQGRSEKLFF. In DNA form, the CDR3 reads TGCGCCAGCAGCTATACGGGACAGGGCAGGTCGGAAAAACTGTTTTTT.

This clone was recorded once. The rearrangement joins TRBV18 to TRBJ2-1; D not certain. Germline V gene lookup returns CDR1 KGHSH and CDR2 LQKENI. Trimming took 2 bases from V and 9 from J, leaving 11 bases between them. The CDR3 spans 13 residues. DNA of the CDR3: TGTGCCAGCTCACCAGGTTCGGGTCTTGAGCAGTTCTTC. Its translation: CASSPGSGLEQFF.

This chain links TRBV28 with TRBJ2-7; D gene ambiguous. The ends were cut back, 4 bases at V and 7 bases at J, with 20 bases in the middle. This CDR3 contains 15 residues. Per the germline V gene, CDR1 is MDHEN and CDR2 is SYDVKM. CDR3 amino acids: CASSSLSRVLGEQYF. In DNA, the CDR3 is TGTGCCAGCAGTTCTCTTTCTAGGGTGCTGGGTGAGCAGTACTTC.

The rearrangement joins TRBV4-2 to TRBJ2-5, with D unresolved. Germline loops: CDR1 LGHNA, CDR2 YNFKEQ. Trimming pared 0 bases from V and 0 bases from J, leaving 8 bases between. The CDR3 is made up of 15 amino acids. CDR3 region: CASSQDFGDQETQYF. The DNA of the CDR3 is TGTGCCAGCAGCCAAGATTTTGGGGACCAAGAGACCCAGTACTTC.

This clone has a handful of counts. The chain has TRBV3-1 (or the pseudogene TRBV3-2) and TRBJ2-7, with unresolved D. The germline gives CDR1 LGHDT, CDR2 YNNKEL (reference sequence). V lost 1 base and J 3 bases, leaving 7 bases between the germline ends. This CDR3 has 13 residues. The CDR3 sequence is CASSQGTHYEQYF. The CDR3 nucleotides read TGTGCCAGCAGCCAAGGAACCCACTACGAGCAGTACTTC.

CDR3 in amino acids: CASSIEATGQGVYEQYF. The CDR3 DNA is TGTGCCAGTAGTATAGAGGCGACGGGACAGGGGGTCTACGAGCAGTACTTC. This chain links TRBV19 with TRBJ2-7; 11 positions match TRBD1. Per the germline V gene, CDR1 is LNHDA and CDR2 is SQIVND (reference sequence). Trimming removed 0 bases from V and 3 bases from J; junction bases left unmatched: 7. This CDR3 is 17 amino acids long.

This clone was recorded once. V usage is TRBV10-3 and J usage is TRBJ2-3; 11 bases match TRBD2. The germline CDR1 and CDR2 sequences are ENHRY and SYGVKD. This CDR3 is built from 15 residues. Unmatched junction bases numbered 3, after V lost 7 bases and J lost 0 bases. The CDR3 sequence is CAITRTSGSTDTQYF. The CDR3 nucleotides are TGTGCCATCACTAGGACTAGCGGGAGCACAGATACGCAGTATTTT.

V is TRBV2 and J is TRBJ1-1; D uncertain. V was trimmed by 6 bases and J by 5 bases, leaving 10 bases between them. CDR1 and CDR2 (germline): SNHLY, FYNNEI. This CDR3 spans 12 amino acids. CDR3 bases: TGTGCCAGCAGCCTGGATAGGACTGAAGCTTTCTTT. Translating it yields CASSLDRTEAFF.

Comments on this clone: A single base separates this from a much larger clone, so it may be a read error. Other DNA sequences in the same sample also yield this CDR3. The chain is built from TRBV7-2 and TRBJ1-2; tentatively, D is TRBD1 (5 bases). The V gene's germline CDR1 is SGHTA and CDR2 FQGNSA. The CDR3 has 13 residues. Between the trimmed V and J ends, which lost 3 bases and 2 bases, there was a span of 7 bases. The chain's CDR3 is CASSLGQNYGYTF. The CDR3 DNA reads TGTGCCAGCAGCTTGGGGCAGAACTATGGCTACACCTTC.

This rearrangement joins TRBV6-1 to TRBJ2-3; D is tentatively TRBD1 or TRBD2 (5 bases each). V gave up 0 bases and J gave up 8 bases, with 18 bases separating them. Germline V gene sequence: CDR1 MNHNS, CDR2 SASEGT. The CDR3 length is 16 residues. Written as DNA, the CDR3 is TGTGCCAGCAGTGAAGCTCAGGGACGCGATTCTCGTACGCAGTATTTT. It encodes CASSEAQGRDSRTQYF.

The chain uses TRBV9 and TRBJ2-2; no definite D call. The CDR3 consists of 15 residues. Germline-derived CDR1 and CDR2 are SGDLS and YYNGEE. V gave up 2 bases and J gave up 7 bases, with 15 bases separating them. CDR3 coding DNA: TGTGCCAGCAGCGTGGGCCCCGTTGACGGCGGGGAGCTGTTTTTT. This codes for CASSVGPVDGGELFF.

To note about this clone: The sample contains more than one DNA sequence encoding this CDR3. The CDR3: CASSLVGGGNQPQHF. CDR3 sequence (DNA): TGTGCCAGCAGCTTAGTAGGAGGGGGCAATCAGCCCCAGCATTTT. The rearrangement uses TRBV7-2 and TRBJ1-5, with D possibly being TRBD1 (5 bases). The CDR3 sequence is 15 residues long. Germline-derived CDR1 and CDR2 are SGHTA and FQGNSA. The germline V and J ends were trimmed by 1 base and 2 bases, with 9 bases remaining between them.

V is TRBV6-6 and J is TRBJ2-7; perhaps TRBD2 as D (6 bases). Per the germline V gene, CDR1 is MNHNY and CDR2 is SVGAGI (reference sequence). With 5 bases removed from V and 4 bases from J, the gap between germline ends came to 12 bases. This CDR3 is 13 amino acids long. CDR3 bases: TGTGCCAGCAGTCGGGGGTTCCCTTACGAGCAGTACTTC. Translated: CASSRGFPYEQYF.

J is TRBJ2-5 and V is TRBV20-1; a weak D match, TRBD2 (6 bases). This CDR3 is built from 10 residues. The germline V gene encodes CDR1 DFQATT and CDR2 SNEGSKA (reference sequence). The CDR3 DNA follows: TGCAGGGGGGGCCAAGAGACCCAGTACTTC. As protein: CRGGQETQYF.

The V call is TRBV21-1, the J call TRBJ1-4. TRBV21-1 is a recognized pseudogene. The CDR3 contains 13 residues. The CDR3, as DNA: TGTGCCAGCAGCAAAAGTGAAGGACGGAAACTGTTTTTT. Translated, it gives CASSKSEGRKLFF.

This clone was counted between two and nine times. The gene calls are TRBV19 and TRBJ1-6, with 7 positions matching TRBD1. The CDR3 loop spans 14 amino acids. Germline CDR1 and CDR2: LNHDA and SQIVND (reference sequence). V was clipped by 7 bases and J by 10 bases; unmatched bases: 10. The CDR3 nucleotides read TGTGCCAGTAAACAGGGGAGTACAAAATCACCCCTCCACTTT. It yields the protein CASKQGSTKSPLHF.